These T cell receptor beta chains were read from a single sample in a study of OX40 agonist ivuxolimab in advanced cancers. Produced via immunoSEQ multiplex PCR; TCRdb's table is partial and in-frame only. Of approximately 81,000 clones listed, 88% were seen once; the top ten hold approximately 0.47%. Here the sequenced sample was CD4+ or CD8+ T cells sorted from blood, taken in a trial of the OX40 agonist ivuxolimab. These TCRs come from an adult with an advanced solid tumor such as melanoma, head and neck, liver or kidney cancer. The CDR3 runs from the conserved cysteine through the conserved F or W. The order of the fields is CDR3 protein, CDR3 DNA, D gene, J gene, V gene, clone size, CDR3 length. D genes are given only for firm matches. Clone sizes are given selectively: once, few, many, or a class where the clone is expanded.

cdr3_aa: CASSKDRGGGREQYF; cdr3_nt: TGTGCCAGCAGCAAGGATAGGGGCGGGGGACGCGAGCAGTACTTC; d_call: TRBD2; j_call: TRBJ2-7; v_call: TRBV11-2; clone_size: NA; cdr3_length: 15
cdr3_aa: CASSDRTGTGVEKLFF; cdr3_nt: TGCGCCAGCAGCGACCGTACCGGGACAGGGGTTGAAAAACTGTTTTTT; d_call: TRBD1; j_call: TRBJ1-4; v_call: TRBV5-1; clone_size: NA; cdr3_length: 16
cdr3_aa: CASSLMRGQTEAFF; cdr3_nt: TGTGCCAGCAGCTTAATGAGGGGGCAAACTGAAGCTTTCTTT; d_call: TRBD1; j_call: TRBJ1-1; v_call: TRBV7-2; clone_size: NA; cdr3_length: 14
cdr3_aa: CASTSTDTQYF; cdr3_nt: TGCGCCAGCACTAGCACAGATACGCAGTATTTT; d_call: NA; j_call: TRBJ2-3; v_call: TRBV5-1; clone_size: NA; cdr3_length: 11
cdr3_aa: CASSRTIGNTIYF; cdr3_nt: TGTGCCAGCAGTCGAACAATAGGTAACACCATATATTTT; d_call: NA; j_call: TRBJ1-3; v_call: TRBV5-6; clone_size: NA; cdr3_length: 13
cdr3_aa: CASSLYGSSGANVLTF; cdr3_nt: TGTGCCAGCAGCTTATATGGCAGCTCTGGGGCCAACGTCCTGACTTTC; d_call: NA; j_call: TRBJ2-6; v_call: TRBV7-6; clone_size: NA; cdr3_length: 16
cdr3_aa: CASSPGRTDTQYF; cdr3_nt: TGTGCCAGCAGCCCCGGGCGCACAGATACGCAGTATTTT; d_call: NA; j_call: TRBJ2-3; v_call: TRBV19; clone_size: NA; cdr3_length: 13
cdr3_aa: CASTAPGTGTYEQYF; cdr3_nt: TGTGCCAGTACTGCACCCGGGACAGGGACCTACGAGCAGTACTTC; d_call: TRBD1; j_call: TRBJ2-7; v_call: TRBV25-1; clone_size: once; cdr3_length: 15
cdr3_aa: CSAVAGSGYTF; cdr3_nt: TGCAGTGCCGTCGCAGGGAGTGGCTACACCTTC; d_call: NA; j_call: TRBJ1-2; v_call: TRBV20-1; clone_size: NA; cdr3_length: 11
cdr3_aa: CASSPTTAEAQYF; cdr3_nt: TGTGCCAGCTCACCAACCACGGCGGAGGCCCAGTACTTC; d_call: NA; j_call: TRBJ2-5; v_call: TRBV18; clone_size: NA; cdr3_length: 13
cdr3_aa: CASSYPTGGYTF; cdr3_nt: TGTGCCAGCAGTTACCCCACTGGAGGCTACACCTTC; d_call: NA; j_call: TRBJ1-2; v_call: TRBV6-5; clone_size: NA; cdr3_length: 12
cdr3_aa: CSVGFAGVGNQPQHF; cdr3_nt: TGCAGCGTTGGATTCGCGGGGGTCGGCAATCAGCCCCAGCATTTT; d_call: NA; j_call: TRBJ1-5; v_call: TRBV29-1; clone_size: NA; cdr3_length: 15
cdr3_aa: CASSPGRHTDTQYF; cdr3_nt: TGCGCCAGCAGCCCCGGGAGACACACAGATACGCAGTATTTT; d_call: NA; j_call: TRBJ2-3; v_call: TRBV4-3; clone_size: NA; cdr3_length: 14
cdr3_aa: CASSPLMGQNTGELFF; cdr3_nt: TGTGCCAGCTCACCACTAATGGGACAGAACACCGGGGAGCTGTTTTTT; d_call: NA; j_call: TRBJ2-2; v_call: TRBV18; clone_size: once; cdr3_length: 16
cdr3_aa: CASSTGGMRSPLHF; cdr3_nt: TGTGCCAGCAGCACAGGGGGGATGCGGTCACCCCTCCACTTT; d_call: TRBD1; j_call: TRBJ1-6; v_call: TRBV6-6; clone_size: NA; cdr3_length: 14
cdr3_aa: CASSLELPGRGDTEAFF; cdr3_nt: TGCGCCAGCAGCTTGGAATTGCCAGGCCGAGGGGACACTGAAGCTTTCTTT; d_call: NA; j_call: TRBJ1-1; v_call: TRBV5-1; clone_size: NA; cdr3_length: 17
cdr3_aa: CASSLWANEKLFF; cdr3_nt: TGTGCCAGCAGTTTATGGGCCAATGAAAAACTGTTTTTT; d_call: NA; j_call: TRBJ1-4; v_call: TRBV27; clone_size: NA; cdr3_length: 13
cdr3_aa: CASSPGDQPQHF; cdr3_nt: TGTGCCAGCTCACCAGGGGATCAGCCCCAGCATTTT; d_call: NA; j_call: TRBJ1-5; v_call: TRBV18; clone_size: NA; cdr3_length: 12
cdr3_aa: CASSYSPRTGSEAFF; cdr3_nt: TGTGCCAGCAGTTACTCTCCTCGGACAGGGTCTGAAGCTTTCTTT; d_call: TRBD1; j_call: TRBJ1-1; v_call: TRBV6-6; clone_size: NA; cdr3_length: 15
cdr3_aa: CASSEGTGGTSGDTQYF; cdr3_nt: TGCGCCAGCAGTGAGGGGACAGGCGGGACTAGCGGAGATACGCAGTATTTT; d_call: TRBD2; j_call: TRBJ2-3; v_call: TRBV10-1; clone_size: NA; cdr3_length: 17
cdr3_aa: CASSFSGGASYNEQFF; cdr3_nt: TGTGCCAGCAGCTTTAGCGGGGGGGCGTCGTACAATGAGCAGTTCTTC; d_call: TRBD2; j_call: TRBJ2-1; v_call: TRBV7-2; clone_size: NA; cdr3_length: 16
cdr3_aa: CASSKKGQGNPYEQYF; cdr3_nt: TGTGCCAGCAGCAAAAAAGGACAGGGCAACCCTTACGAGCAGTACTTC; d_call: NA; j_call: TRBJ2-7; v_call: TRBV21-1; clone_size: NA; cdr3_length: 16
cdr3_aa: CASSPPRGTNTEAFF; cdr3_nt: TGTGCCAGCTCACCACCCAGGGGCACGAACACTGAAGCTTTCTTT; d_call: NA; j_call: TRBJ1-1; v_call: TRBV18; clone_size: NA; cdr3_length: 15
cdr3_aa: CASSRVGRTNSPLHF; cdr3_nt: TGTGCCAGCAGCCGAGTGGGGCGGACCAATTCACCCCTCCACTTT; d_call: NA; j_call: TRBJ1-6; v_call: TRBV7-2; clone_size: NA; cdr3_length: 15
cdr3_aa: CASSPAYRNTIYF; cdr3_nt: TGTGCCAGCAGCCCGGCATATCGAAACACCATATATTTT; d_call: NA; j_call: TRBJ1-3; v_call: TRBV11-2; clone_size: NA; cdr3_length: 13